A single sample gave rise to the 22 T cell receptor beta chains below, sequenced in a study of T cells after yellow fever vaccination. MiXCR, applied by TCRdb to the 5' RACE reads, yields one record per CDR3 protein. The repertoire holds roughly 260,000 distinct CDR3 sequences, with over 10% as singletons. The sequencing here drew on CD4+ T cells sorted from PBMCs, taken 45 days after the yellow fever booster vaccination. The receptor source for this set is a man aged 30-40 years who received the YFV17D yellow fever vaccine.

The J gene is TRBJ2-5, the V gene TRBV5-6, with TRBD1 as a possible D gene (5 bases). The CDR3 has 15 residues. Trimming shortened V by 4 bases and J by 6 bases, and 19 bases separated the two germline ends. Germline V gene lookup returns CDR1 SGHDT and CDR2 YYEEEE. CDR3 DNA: TGTGCCAGCAGCAGTAATAATGCAGGGTTTAAGACCCAGTACTTC. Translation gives CASSSNNAGFKTQYF.

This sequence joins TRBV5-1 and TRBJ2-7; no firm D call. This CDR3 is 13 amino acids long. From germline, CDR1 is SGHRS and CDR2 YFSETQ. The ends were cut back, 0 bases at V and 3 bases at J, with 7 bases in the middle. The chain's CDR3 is CASSLAERYEQYF. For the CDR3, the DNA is TGCGCCAGCAGCTTGGCCGAACGCTACGAGCAGTACTTC.

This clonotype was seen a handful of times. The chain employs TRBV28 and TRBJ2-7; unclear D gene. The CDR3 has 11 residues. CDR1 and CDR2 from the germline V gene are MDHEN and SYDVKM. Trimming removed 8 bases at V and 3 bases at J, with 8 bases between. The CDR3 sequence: CASGQNYEQYF. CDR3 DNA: TGTGCCAGCGGGCAGAACTACGAGCAGTACTTC.

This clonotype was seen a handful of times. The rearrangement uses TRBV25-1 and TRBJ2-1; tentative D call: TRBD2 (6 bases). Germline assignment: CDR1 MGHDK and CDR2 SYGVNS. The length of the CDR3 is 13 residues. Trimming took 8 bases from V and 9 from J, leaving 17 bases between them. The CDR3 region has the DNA TGTGCCAGCGCGGGACGTGACGGTGGTGAGCAGTTCTTC. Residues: CASAGRDGGEQFF.

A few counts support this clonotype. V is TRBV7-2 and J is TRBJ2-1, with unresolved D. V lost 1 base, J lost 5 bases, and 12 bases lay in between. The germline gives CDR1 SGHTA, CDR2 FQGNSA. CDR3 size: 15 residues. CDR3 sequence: CASSLVSSINNEQFF. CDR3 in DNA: TGTGCCAGCAGCTTAGTGTCCTCGATTAACAATGAGCAGTTCTTC.

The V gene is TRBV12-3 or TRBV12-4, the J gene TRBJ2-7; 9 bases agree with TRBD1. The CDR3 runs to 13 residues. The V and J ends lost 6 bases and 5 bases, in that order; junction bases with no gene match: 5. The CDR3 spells CASSLTGGDEQYF. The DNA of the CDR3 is TGTGCCAGCAGCCTAACAGGGGGCGACGAGCAGTACTTC.

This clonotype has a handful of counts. CDR3: CASSDYPQEIYGYTF. The CDR3 DNA reads TGTGCCAGCAGCGATTATCCCCAGGAGATATATGGCTACACCTTC. The gene calls are TRBV7-2 and TRBJ1-2; D gene unclear. This CDR3 has 15 residues. Germline V CDR1 and CDR2: SGHTA, FQGNSA. Trimming stripped 5 bases from V and 5 bases from J, with 18 bases between. Full variable domain (rest looked up from reference TRBV7-2 and TRBJ1-2): GAGVSQSPSNKVTEKGKDVELRCDPISGHTALYWYRQSLGQGLEFLIYFQGNSAPDKSGLPSDRFSAERTGGSVSTLTIQRTQQEDSAVYLCASSDYPQEIYGYTFGSGTRLTVV.

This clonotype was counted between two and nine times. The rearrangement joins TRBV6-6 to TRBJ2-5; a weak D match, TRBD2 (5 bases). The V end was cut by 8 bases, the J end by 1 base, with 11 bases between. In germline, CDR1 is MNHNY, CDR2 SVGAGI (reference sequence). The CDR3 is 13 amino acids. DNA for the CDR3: TGTGCCAGCGGCCGAGCGGTCCAAGAGACCCAGTACTTC. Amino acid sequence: CASGRAVQETQYF.

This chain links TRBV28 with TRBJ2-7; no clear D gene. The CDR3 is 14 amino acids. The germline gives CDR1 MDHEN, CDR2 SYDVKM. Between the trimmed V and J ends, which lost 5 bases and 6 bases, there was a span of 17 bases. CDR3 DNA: TGTGCCAGCAGTCCACCCCTCTCATCCCGCGAGCAGTACTTC. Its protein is CASSPPLSSREQYF. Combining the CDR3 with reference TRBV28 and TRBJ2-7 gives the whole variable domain DVKVTQSSRYLVKRTGEKVFLECVQDMDHENMFWYRQDPGLGLRLIYFSYDVKMKEKGDIPEGYSVSREKKERFSLILESASTNQTSMYLCASSPPLSSREQYFGPGTRLTVT.

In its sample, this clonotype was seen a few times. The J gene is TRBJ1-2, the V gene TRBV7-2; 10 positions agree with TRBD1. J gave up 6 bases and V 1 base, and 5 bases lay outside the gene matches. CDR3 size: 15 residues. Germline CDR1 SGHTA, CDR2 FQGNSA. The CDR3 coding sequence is TGTGCCAGCAGCTTAGGAGACAGGGGGCAGGATGGCTACACCTTC. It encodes CASSLGDRGQDGYTF.

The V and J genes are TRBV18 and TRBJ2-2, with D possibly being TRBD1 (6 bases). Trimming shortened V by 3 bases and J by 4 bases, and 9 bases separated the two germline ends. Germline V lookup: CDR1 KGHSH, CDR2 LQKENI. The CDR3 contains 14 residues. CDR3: CASSPRQATGELFF. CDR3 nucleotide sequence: TGTGCCAGCTCACCGCGACAGGCCACCGGGGAGCTGTTTTTT.

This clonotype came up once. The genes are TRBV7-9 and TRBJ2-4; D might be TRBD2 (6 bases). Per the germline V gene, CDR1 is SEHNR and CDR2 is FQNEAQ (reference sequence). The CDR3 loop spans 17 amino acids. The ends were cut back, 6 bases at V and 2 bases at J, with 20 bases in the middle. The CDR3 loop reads CASRPLTWRDPKNIQYF. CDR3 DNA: TGTGCCAGCAGGCCTCTGACTTGGAGGGACCCCAAAAACATTCAGTACTTC. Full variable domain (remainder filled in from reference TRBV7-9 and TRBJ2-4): DTGVSQNPRHKITKRGQNVTFRCDPISEHNRLYWYRQTLGQGPEFLTYFQNEAQLEKSRLLSDRFSAERPKGSFSTLEIQRTEQGDSAMYLCASRPLTWRDPKNIQYFGAGTRLSVL.

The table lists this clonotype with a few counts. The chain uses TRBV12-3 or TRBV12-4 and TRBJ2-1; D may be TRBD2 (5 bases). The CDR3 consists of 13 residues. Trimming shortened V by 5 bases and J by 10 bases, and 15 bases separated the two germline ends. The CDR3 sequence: CASSRELVREQFF. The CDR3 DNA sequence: TGTGCCAGCAGTAGAGAACTAGTTCGCGAGCAGTTCTTC.

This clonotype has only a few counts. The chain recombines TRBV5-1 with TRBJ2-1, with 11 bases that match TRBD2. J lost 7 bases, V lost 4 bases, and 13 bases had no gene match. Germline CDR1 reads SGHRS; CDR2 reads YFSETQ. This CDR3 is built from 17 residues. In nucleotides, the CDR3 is TGCGCCAGCAGCCCCCAAGTGATGGCTAGCGGGGGGAATGAGCAGTTCTTC. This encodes CASSPQVMASGGNEQFF. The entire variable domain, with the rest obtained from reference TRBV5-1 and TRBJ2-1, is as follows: KAGVTQTPRYLIKTRGQQVTLSCSPISGHRSVSWYQQTPGQGLQFLFEYFSETQRNKGNFPGRFSGRQFSNSRSEMNVSTLELGDSALYLCASSPQVMASGGNEQFFGPGTRLTVL.

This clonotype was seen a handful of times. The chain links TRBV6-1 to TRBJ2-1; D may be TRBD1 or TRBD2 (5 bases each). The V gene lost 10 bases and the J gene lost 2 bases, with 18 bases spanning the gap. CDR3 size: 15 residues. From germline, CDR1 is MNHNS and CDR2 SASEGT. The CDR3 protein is CATYRDLGAYNEQFF. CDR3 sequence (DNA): TGTGCCACCTATCGGGACCTGGGGGCCTACAATGAGCAGTTCTTC.

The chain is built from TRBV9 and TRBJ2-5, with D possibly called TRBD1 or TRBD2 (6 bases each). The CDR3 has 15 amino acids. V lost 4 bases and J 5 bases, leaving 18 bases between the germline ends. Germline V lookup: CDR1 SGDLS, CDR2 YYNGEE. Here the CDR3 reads CASSSRGGIGETQYF. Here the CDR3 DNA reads TGTGCCAGCAGCTCCCGAGGGGGGATAGGGGAGACCCAGTACTTC.

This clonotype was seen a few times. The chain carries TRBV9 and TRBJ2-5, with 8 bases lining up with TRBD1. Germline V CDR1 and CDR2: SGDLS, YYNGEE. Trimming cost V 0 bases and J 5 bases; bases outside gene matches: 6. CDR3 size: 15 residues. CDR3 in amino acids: CASSVGPTGAETQYF. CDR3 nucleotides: TGTGCCAGCAGCGTAGGCCCGACAGGGGCGGAGACCCAGTACTTC.

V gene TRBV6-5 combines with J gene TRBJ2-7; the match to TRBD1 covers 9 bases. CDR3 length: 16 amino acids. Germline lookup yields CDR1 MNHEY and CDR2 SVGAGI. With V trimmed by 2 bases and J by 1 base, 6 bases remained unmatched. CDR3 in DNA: TGTGCCAGCAGTTACACCTCCGGGACAGGGTCCTACGAGCAGTACTTC. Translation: CASSYTSGTGSYEQYF.

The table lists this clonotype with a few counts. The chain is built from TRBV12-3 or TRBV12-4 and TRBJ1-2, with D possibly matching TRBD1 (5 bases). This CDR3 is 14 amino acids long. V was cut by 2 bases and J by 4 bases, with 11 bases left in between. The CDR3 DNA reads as TGTGCCAGCAGTTTATCCAGGGAAACCTATGGCTACACCTTC. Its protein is CASSLSRETYGYTF.

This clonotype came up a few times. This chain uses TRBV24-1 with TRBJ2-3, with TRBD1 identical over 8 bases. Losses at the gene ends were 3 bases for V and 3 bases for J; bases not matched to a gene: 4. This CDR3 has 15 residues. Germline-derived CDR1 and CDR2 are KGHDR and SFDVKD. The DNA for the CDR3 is TGTGCCACCAGTGATCCAAGACAGGGGACAGATACGCAGTATTTT. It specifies CATSDPRQGTDTQYF.

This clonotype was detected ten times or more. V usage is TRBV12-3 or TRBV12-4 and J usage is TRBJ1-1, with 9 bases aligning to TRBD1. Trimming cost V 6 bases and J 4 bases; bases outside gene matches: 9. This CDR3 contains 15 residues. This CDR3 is CASSPGTGRITEAFF. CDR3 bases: TGTGCCAGCAGCCCTGGGACAGGGAGGATCACTGAAGCTTTCTTT.

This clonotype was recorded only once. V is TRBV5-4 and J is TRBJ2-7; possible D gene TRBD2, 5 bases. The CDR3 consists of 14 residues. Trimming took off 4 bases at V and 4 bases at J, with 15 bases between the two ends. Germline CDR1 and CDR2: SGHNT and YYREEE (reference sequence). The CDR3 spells CASSTRTRAYEQYF. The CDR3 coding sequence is TGTGCCAGCAGCACCAGGACTCGGGCGTACGAGCAGTACTTC.